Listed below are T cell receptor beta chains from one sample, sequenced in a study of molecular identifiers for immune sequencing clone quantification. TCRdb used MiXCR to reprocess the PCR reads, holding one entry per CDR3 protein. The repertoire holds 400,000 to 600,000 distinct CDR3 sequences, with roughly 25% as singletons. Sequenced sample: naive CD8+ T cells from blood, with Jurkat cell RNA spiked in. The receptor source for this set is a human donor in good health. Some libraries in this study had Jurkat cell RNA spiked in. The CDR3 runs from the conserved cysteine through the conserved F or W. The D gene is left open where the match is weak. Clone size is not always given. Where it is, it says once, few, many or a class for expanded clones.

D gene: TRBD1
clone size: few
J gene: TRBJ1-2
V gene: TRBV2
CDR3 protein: CASSESGTGYYGYTF
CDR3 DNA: TGTGCCAGCAGTGAAAGCGGGACAGGCTATTATGGCTACACCTTC

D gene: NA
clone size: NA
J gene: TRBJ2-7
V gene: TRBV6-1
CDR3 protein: CASSVVWDSPYEQYF
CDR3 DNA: TGTGCCAGCAGTGTCGTTTGGGACTCCCCCTACGAGCAGTACTTC

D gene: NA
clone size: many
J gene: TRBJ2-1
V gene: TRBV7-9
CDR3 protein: CASSLVVGPSYNEQFF
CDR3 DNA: TGTGCCAGCAGCTTAGTTGTGGGCCCGTCCTACAATGAGCAGTTCTTC

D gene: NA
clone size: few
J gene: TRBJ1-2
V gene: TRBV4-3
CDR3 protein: CASSQDRGTGSYRGYTF
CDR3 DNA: TGCGCCAGCAGCCAAGACAGGGGAACAGGCAGTTATCGGGGCTACACCTTC

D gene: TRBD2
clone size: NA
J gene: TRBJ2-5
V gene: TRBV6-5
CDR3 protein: CASSYSGLAGPETQYF
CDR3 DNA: TGTGCCAGCAGTTACTCCGGACTAGCGGGGCCAGAGACCCAGTACTTC

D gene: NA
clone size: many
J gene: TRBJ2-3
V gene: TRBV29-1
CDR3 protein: CSVDRQGGDTQYF
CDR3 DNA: TGCAGCGTTGACCGGCAGGGCGGCGATACGCAGTATTTT

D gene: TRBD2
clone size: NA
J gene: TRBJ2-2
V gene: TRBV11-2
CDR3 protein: CASSQPQPGGGDTGELFF
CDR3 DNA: TGTGCCAGCAGCCAACCCCAACCCGGGGGGGGGGACACCGGGGAGCTGTTTTTT

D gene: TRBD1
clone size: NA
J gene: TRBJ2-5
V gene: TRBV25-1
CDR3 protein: CASSDTGQGIIETQYF
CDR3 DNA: TGTGCCAGCAGTGACACCGGACAGGGGATAATTGAGACCCAGTACTTC

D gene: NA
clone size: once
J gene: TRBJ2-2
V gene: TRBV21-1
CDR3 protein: CAIIDRGTRNTGELFF
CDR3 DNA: TGTGCCATCATCGACCGGGGGACAAGGAACACCGGGGAGCTGTTTTTT

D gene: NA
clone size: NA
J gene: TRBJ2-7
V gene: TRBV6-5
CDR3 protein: CASSPGYKQYF
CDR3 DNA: TGTGCCAGCAGTCCTGGTTACAAGCAGTACTTC

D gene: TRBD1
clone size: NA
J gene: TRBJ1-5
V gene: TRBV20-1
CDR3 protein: CSARGEKGTGGFLGYQPQHF
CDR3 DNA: TGCAGTGCTAGAGGGGAAAAAGGGACAGGGGGCTTTCTCGGATATCAGCCCCAGCATTTT

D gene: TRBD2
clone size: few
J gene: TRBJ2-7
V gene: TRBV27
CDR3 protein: CASSLYGGGRTYEQYF
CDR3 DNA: TGTGCCAGCAGTTTATATGGCGGGGGTCGAACCTACGAGCAGTACTTC

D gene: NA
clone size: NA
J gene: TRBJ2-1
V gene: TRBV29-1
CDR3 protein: CSVDGPYGSEIEQFF
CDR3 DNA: TGCAGCGTTGACGGGCCGTACGGATCTGAGATTGAGCAGTTCTTC

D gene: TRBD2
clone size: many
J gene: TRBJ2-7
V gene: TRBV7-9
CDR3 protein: CASSLARGAGREAEQYF
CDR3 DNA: TGTGCCAGCAGCTTAGCGCGTGGAGCGGGAAGAGAGGCCGAGCAGTACTTC

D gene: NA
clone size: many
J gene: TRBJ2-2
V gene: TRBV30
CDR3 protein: CAWSVPGYTGELFF
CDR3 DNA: TGTGCCTGGAGTGTACCGGGTTACACCGGGGAGCTGTTTTTT

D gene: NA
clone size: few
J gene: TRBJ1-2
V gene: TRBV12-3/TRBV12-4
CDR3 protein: CASSLTRGVGYGYTF
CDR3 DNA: TGTGCCAGCAGTTTAACCCGAGGGGTCGGCTATGGCTACACCTTC

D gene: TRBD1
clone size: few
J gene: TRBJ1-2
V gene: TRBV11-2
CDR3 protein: CASSLPETGGYGYTF
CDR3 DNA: TGTGCCAGCAGCTTACCCGAGACAGGGGGCTATGGCTACACCTTC

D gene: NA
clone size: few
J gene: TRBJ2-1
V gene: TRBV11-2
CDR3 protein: CASSLGDTSYNEQFF
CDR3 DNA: TGTGCCAGCAGCTTAGGGGACACATCCTACAATGAGCAGTTCTTC

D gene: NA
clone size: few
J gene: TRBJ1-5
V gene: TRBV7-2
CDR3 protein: CASSEVGVSNQPQHF
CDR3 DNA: TGTGCCAGCAGCGAGGTGGGGGTGAGCAATCAGCCCCAGCATTTT

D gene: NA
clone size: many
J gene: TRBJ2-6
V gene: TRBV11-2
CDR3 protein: CASSEGVSGANVLTF
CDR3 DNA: TGTGCCAGCAGCGAAGGAGTCTCTGGGGCCAACGTCCTGACTTTC

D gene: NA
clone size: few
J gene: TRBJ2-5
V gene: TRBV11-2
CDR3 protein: CASSLMGQGETQYF
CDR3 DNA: TGTGCCAGCAGCTTAATGGGTCAGGGGGAGACCCAGTACTTC

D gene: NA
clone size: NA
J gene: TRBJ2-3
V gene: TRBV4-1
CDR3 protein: CASSLRTEGITDTQYF
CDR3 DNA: TGCGCCAGCAGCCTACGGACAGAGGGAATCACAGATACGCAGTATTTT

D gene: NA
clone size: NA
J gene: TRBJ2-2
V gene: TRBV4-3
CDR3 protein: CASSQDRGGANTGELFF
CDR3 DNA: TGCGCCAGCAGCCAAGATCGGGGCGGGGCGAACACCGGGGAGCTGTTTTTT

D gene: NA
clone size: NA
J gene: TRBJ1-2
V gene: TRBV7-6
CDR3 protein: CASSRDVKPYGYTF
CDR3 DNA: TGTGCCAGCAGTCGGGACGTCAAGCCCTATGGCTACACCTTC

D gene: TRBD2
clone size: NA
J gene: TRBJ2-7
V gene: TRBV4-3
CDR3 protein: CASSQGVAGGLNEQYF
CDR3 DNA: TGCGCCAGCAGCCAAGGGGTAGCGGGTGGCTTGAACGAGCAGTACTTC

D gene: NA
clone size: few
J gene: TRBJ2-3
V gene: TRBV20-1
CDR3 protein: CSARVRLAFDTQYF
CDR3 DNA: TGCAGTGCTAGAGTAAGACTGGCTTTTGATACGCAGTATTTT

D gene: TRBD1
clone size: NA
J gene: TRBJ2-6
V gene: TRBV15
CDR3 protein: CATSKDRGSGANVLTF
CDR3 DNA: TGTGCCACCAGCAAGGACAGGGGGTCTGGGGCCAACGTCCTGACTTTC

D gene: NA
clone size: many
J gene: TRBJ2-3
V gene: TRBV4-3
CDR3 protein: CASSPMGARPTDTQYF
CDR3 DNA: TGCGCCAGCAGCCCCATGGGAGCGCGGCCCACAGATACGCAGTATTTT

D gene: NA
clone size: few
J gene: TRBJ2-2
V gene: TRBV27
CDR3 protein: CASSFGSPTGELFF
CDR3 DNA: TGTGCCAGCAGTTTCGGCAGTCCAACCGGGGAGCTGTTTTTT

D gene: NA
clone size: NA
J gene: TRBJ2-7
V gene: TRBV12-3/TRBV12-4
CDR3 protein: CATQDGATYEQCF
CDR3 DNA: TGTGCCACCCAGGATGGGGCTACCTACGAGCAGTGCTTC

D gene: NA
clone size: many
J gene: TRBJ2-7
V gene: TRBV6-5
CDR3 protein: CASSYPGDEQYF
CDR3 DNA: TGTGCCAGCAGTTACCCGGGGGACGAGCAGTACTTC

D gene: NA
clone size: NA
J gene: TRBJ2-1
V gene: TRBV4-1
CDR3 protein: CASSSGGVEQFF
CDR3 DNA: TGCGCCAGCAGCAGTGGCGGTGTTGAGCAGTTCTTC

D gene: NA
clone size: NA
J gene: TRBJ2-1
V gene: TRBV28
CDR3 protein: CASSPGHPEQFF
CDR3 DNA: TGTGCCAGCAGTCCGGGACACCCCGAGCAGTTCTTC

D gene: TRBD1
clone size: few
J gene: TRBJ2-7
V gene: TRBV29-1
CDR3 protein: CSATGFSYEQYF
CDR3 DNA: TGCAGCGCGACAGGGTTCTCCTACGAGCAGTACTTC

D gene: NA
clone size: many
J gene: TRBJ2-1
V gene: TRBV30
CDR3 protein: CAQSRSYNEQFF
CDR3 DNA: TGTGCCCAAAGTCGCTCCTACAATGAGCAGTTCTTC

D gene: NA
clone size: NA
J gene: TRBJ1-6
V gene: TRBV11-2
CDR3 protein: CASSLGGKGALHF
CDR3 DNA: TGTGCCAGCAGCTTAGGGGGGAAAGGGGCCCTCCACTTT

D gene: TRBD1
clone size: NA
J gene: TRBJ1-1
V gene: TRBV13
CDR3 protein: CASSPGQGGNTEAFF
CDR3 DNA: TGTGCCAGCAGCCCGGGACAGGGAGGAAACACTGAAGCTTTCTTT

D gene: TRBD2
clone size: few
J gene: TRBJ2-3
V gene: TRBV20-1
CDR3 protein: CSAPGLAATDTQYF
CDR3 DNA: TGCAGTGCTCCCGGACTAGCTGCCACAGATACGCAGTATTTT

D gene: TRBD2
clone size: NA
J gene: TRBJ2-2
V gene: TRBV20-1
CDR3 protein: CSARVVRGARTGELFF
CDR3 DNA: TGCAGTGCTAGGGTCGTGCGGGGGGCGAGGACCGGGGAGCTGTTTTTT

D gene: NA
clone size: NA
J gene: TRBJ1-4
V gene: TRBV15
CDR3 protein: CATMNGHELFF
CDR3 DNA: TGTGCCACCATGAACGGGCATGAACTGTTTTTT

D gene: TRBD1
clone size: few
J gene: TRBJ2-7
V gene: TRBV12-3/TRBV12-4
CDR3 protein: CASSPSGQEQYF
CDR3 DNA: TGTGCCAGCAGTCCTTCGGGACAGGAGCAGTACTTC

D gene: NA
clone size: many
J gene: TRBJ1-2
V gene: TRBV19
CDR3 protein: CASSIADRNYGYTF
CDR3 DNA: TGTGCCAGTAGTATAGCAGACAGAAACTATGGCTACACCTTC

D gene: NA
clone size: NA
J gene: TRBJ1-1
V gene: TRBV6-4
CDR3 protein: CASSDSPEWNEAFF
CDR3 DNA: TGTGCCAGCAGTGACTCGCCCGAGTGGAATGAAGCTTTCTTT

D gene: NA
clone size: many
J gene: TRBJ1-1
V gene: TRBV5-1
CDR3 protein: CASSFAGPEAFF
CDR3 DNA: TGCGCCAGCAGCTTCGCGGGCCCTGAAGCTTTCTTT

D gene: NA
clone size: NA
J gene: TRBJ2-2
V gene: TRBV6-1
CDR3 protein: CAISGTAPGELFF
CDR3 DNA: TGTGCCATCTCCGGTACAGCCCCCGGGGAGCTGTTTTTT

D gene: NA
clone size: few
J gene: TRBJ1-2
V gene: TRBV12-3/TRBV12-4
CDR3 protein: CASRRVIYGYTF
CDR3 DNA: TGTGCCAGCCGGCGGGTCATCTATGGCTACACCTTC

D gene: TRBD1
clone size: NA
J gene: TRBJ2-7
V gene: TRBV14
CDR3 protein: CASSPAKKDREGDYEQYF
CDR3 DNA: TGTGCCAGCAGCCCTGCCAAAAAGGACAGGGAAGGAGACTACGAGCAGTACTTC

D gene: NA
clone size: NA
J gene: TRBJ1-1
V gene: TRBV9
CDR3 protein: CASSVVTGRGTEAFF
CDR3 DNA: TGTGCCAGCAGCGTAGTCACAGGGCGAGGCACTGAAGCTTTCTTT

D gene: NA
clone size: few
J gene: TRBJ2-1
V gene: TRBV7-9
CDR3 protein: CASSDLERTRLYNEQFF
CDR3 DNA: TGTGCCAGCAGCGATTTAGAGCGGACGCGACTATACAATGAGCAGTTCTTC

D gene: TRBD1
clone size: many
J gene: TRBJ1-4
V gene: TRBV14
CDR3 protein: CASSQVGTGEKLFF
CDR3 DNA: TGTGCCAGCAGCCAAGTGGGGACAGGTGAAAAACTGTTTTTT

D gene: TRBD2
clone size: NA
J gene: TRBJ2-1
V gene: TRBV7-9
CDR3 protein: CASRTSGSRGDNEQFF
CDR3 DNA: TGTGCCAGCCGGACTAGCGGGAGTCGGGGTGACAATGAGCAGTTCTTC

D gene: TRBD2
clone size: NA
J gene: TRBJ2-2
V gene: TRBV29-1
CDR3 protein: CSVELTSGGAAGELFF
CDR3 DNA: TGCAGCGTTGAGCTGACTAGCGGGGGGGCCGCCGGGGAGCTGTTTTTT

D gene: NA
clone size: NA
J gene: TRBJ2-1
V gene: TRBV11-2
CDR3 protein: CASSPGRVEQFF
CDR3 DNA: TGTGCCAGCAGCCCAGGTCGCGTTGAGCAGTTCTTC

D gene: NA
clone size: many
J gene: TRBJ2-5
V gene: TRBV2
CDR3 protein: CASIGDLETQYF
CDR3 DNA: TGTGCCAGCATCGGTGATTTAGAGACCCAGTACTTC